The following is a TCR beta chain sequence with its context. This specimen comes from a study of blood T cell repertoires in COVID-19. Method: immunoSEQ multiplex PCR; TCRdb's copy keeps in-frame clones and lacks some. The sample consists of a few hundred thousand clones, 90% of them appearing once. During the 2 weeks before they entered the study, exposed participants had met someone with a PCR-confirmed or clinician-diagnosed COVID-19 case. Trimming took off 1 base at V and 2 bases at J, with 7 bases between the two ends. The CDR3 spans 14 residues. Germline CDR1 reads SGHTA; CDR2 reads FQGNSA. Sequencing was carried out using PBMCs or T cells enriched from blood (not recorded which). This clonotype was sampled from a man aged 25-40 years who had been exposed to COVID-19. This chain connects TRBV7-2 to TRBJ2-3; D is ambiguous. The CDR3 region is CASSLGPVTDTQYF. CDR3 coding DNA: TGTGCCAGCAGCTTAGGTCCGGTCACAGATACGCAGTATTTT.